Reported below is one T cell receptor beta chain. Its antigen is not identified. The sample originates from a study of T cell repertoires in ileal Crohn's disease. At the level of the study: Approximately 32% were active smokers at surgery; median disease duration was roughly 8 years. Every patient was operated on for stricturing (roughly 60%) or penetrating (about 39%) complications.

The protocol was immunoSEQ multiplex PCR, while the TCRdb copy is restricted to in-frame clones and leaves out a portion. The table lists over 14,000 clones, 80% of them singletons. The CDR3 has 11 residues. Germline values: CDR1 SNHLY, CDR2 FYNNEI. V dropped 7 bases and J dropped 7 bases, with 11 bases sitting between them. Study-wide points: Clonal expansions were more frequent in active smokers than non-smokers at surgery. Clonality above 26.8% at surgery always came with endoscopic recurrence.

This sequence joins TRBV2 and TRBJ2-7; no firm D call. Source material: ileal tissue. This TCR was sampled from an adult with Crohn's disease. CDR3 DNA sequence: TGTGCCAGCACTTCCTCGAGGGAGCAGTACTTC. Translating gives CASTSSREQYF.